This T cell receptor beta chain was recorded in a study of T-cell memory formation after mild COVID-19. As for the study in general: TCR clusters showed largely donor specificity.

This clonotype was counted between two and nine times. The antigen is unknown. Study-wide results and limits: CD4+ bias marked clones expanding day 15 to 37, unlike balanced contracting clones. Nothing confirmed that second-wave clones peaking on day 37 were specific for SARS-CoV-2.

In germline, CDR1 is KGHSH, CDR2 LQKENI. This CDR3 has 15 residues. V was clipped by 2 bases and J by 2 bases, with 13 bases between them. Employing constant-segment primers, 5'RACE generated TCR alpha and TCR beta cDNA libraries bearing sample barcodes and UMIs. TCRdb itself ran the 5' RACE reads through MiXCR, one entry per CDR3 protein. Of tens of thousands of distinct CDR3 sequences in the sample, more than 13% are singletons; the top ten hold around two fifths. The V call is TRBV18, the J call TRBJ2-7; a weak D match, TRBD1 (6 bases). This TCR was sampled from a man between 18 and 29 years old who had mild COVID-19 (a few samples of this study predate the infection). Cell type and time point are not known. Sequencing was performed on PBMCs or a T cell subset sorted from them (not recorded which). The CDR3 region is CASSPGQGSPYEQYF. The DNA of the CDR3 is TGTGCCAGCTCACCAGGCCAGGGGAGTCCCTACGAGCAGTACTTC.